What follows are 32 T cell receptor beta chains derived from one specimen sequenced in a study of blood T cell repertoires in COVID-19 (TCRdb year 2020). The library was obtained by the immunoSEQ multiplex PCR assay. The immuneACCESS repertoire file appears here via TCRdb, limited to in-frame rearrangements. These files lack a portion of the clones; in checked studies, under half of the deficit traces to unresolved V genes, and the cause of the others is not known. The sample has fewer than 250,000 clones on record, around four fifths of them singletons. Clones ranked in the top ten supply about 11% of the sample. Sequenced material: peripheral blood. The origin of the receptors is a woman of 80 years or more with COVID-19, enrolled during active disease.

CDR3 sequence reads: CASSKRGQGQGRDQPQHF. The CDR3 DNA reads as TGTGCCAGCAGCAAAAGGGGGCAGGGACAGGGACGTGATCAGCCCCAGCATTTT. V is TRBV21-1 and J is TRBJ1-5; whether TRBD1, the table's D call, matches the DNA was not checked. TRBV21-1 is tagged as a pseudogene. This CDR3 is 18 amino acids long.

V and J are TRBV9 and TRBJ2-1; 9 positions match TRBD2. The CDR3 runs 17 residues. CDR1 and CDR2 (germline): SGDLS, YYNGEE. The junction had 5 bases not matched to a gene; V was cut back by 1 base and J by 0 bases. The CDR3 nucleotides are TGTGCCAGCAGCGTAAATCTAGCGGGGAGCTCCTACAATGAGCAGTTCTTC. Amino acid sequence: CASSVNLAGSSYNEQFF.

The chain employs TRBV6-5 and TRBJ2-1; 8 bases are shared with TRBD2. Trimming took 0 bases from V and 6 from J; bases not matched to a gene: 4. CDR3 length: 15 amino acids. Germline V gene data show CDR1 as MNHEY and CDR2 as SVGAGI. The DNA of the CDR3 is TGTGCCAGCAGTTACTCTGGGACTAGAATCAATGAGCAGTTCTTC. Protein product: CASSYSGTRINEQFF.

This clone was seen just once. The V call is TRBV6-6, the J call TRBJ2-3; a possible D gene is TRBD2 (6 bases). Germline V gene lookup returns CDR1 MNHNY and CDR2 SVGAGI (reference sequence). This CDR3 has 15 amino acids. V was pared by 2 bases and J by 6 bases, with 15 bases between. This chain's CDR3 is CASSYGGEATDTQYF. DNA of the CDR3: TGTGCCAGCAGTTACGGAGGGGAGGCGACTGATACGCAGTATTTT.

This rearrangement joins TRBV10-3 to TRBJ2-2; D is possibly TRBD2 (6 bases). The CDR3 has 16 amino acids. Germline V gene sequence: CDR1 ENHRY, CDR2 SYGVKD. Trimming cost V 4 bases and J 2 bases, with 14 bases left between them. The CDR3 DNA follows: TGTGCCATCAGTGCGGCGGGGAGCCTAAACACCGGGGAGCTGTTTTTT. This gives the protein CAISAAGSLNTGELFF.

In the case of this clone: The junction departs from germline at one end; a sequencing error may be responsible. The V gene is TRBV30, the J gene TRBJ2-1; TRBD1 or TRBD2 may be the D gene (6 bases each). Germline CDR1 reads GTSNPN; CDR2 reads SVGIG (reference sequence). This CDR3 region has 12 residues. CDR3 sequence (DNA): TGTGCCCGGAGGGGGAGTTACAATGAGCAGTTCTTC. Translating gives CARRGSYNEQFF.

In DNA form, the CDR3 reads TGTGCCAGCACCTCCACAGTTGGGGAAAAACTGTTTTTT. Translated: CASTSTVGEKLFF. The chain has TRBV7-9 and TRBJ1-4; no clear D. Germline assignment: CDR1 SEHNR and CDR2 FQNEAQ (reference sequence). Deletions cut 7 bases from V and 8 bases from J, with 14 bases between. This CDR3 contains 13 residues.

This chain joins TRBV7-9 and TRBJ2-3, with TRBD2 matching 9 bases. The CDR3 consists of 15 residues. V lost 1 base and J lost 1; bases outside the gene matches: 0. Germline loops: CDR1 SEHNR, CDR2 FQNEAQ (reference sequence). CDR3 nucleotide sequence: TGTGCCAGCAGCTTAGTAGCGGGGGGCACAGATACGCAGTATTTT. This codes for CASSLVAGGTDTQYF.

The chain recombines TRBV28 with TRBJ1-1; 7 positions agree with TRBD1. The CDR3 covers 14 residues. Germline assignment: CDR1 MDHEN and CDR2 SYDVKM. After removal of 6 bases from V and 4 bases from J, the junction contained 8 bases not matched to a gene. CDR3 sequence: CASRPPGQFTEAFF. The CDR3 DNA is TGTGCCAGCAGACCACCGGGACAGTTCACTGAAGCTTTCTTT. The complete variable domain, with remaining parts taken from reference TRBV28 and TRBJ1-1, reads DVKVTQSSRYLVKRTGEKVFLECVQDMDHENMFWYRQDPGLGLRLIYFSYDVKMKEKGDIPEGYSVSREKKERFSLILESASTNQTSMYLCASRPPGQFTEAFFGQGTRLTVV.

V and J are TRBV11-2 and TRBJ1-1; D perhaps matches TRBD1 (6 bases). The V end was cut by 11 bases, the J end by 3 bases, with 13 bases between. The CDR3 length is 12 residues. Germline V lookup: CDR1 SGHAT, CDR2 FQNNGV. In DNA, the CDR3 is TGTGCCTCGGGGGGGCTAGACACTGAAGCTTTCTTT. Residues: CASGGLDTEAFF.

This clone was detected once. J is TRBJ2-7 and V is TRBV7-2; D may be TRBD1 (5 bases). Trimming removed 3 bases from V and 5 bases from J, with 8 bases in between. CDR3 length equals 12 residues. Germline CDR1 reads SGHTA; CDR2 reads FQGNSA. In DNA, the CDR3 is TGTGCCAGCAGCTTTCAGGGCCACGAGCAGTACTTC. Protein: CASSFQGHEQYF. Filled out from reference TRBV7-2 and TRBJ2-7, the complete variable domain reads GAGVSQSPSNKVTEKGKDVELRCDPISGHTALYWYRQSLGQGLEFLIYFQGNSAPDKSGLPSDRFSAERTGGSVSTLTIQRTQQEDSAVYLCASSFQGHEQYFGPGTRLTVT.

The CDR3: CASSQRAANEKLFF. CDR3 sequence (DNA): TGTGCCAGCAGCCAGCGGGCGGCTAATGAAAAACTGTTTTTT. V and J are TRBV7-9 and TRBJ1-4; D remains unclear. The CDR3 runs to 14 residues. Germline V gene sequence: CDR1 SEHNR, CDR2 FQNEAQ (reference sequence). V was shortened by 5 bases and J by 3 bases, with 10 bases between the two germline ends.

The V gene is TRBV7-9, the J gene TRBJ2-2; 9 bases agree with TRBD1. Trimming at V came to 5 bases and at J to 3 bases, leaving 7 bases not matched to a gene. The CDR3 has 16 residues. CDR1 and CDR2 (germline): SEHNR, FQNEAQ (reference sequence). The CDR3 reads CASSNRDRDHTGELFF. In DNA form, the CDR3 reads TGTGCCAGCAGCAACCGGGACAGGGATCACACCGGGGAGCTGTTTTTT. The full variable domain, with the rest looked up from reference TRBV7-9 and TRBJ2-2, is DTGVSQNPRHKITKRGQNVTFRCDPISEHNRLYWYRQTLGQGPEFLTYFQNEAQLEKSRLLSDRFSAERPKGSFSTLEIQRTEQGDSAMYLCASSNRDRDHTGELFFGEGSRLTVL.

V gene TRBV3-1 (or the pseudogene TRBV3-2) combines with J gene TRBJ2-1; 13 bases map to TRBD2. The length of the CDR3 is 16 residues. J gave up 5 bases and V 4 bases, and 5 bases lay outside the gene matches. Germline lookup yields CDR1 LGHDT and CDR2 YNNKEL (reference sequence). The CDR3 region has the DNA TGTGCCAGCAGCCCGACGACTAGCGGGGGGAACAATGAGCAGTTCTTC. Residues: CASSPTTSGGNNEQFF.

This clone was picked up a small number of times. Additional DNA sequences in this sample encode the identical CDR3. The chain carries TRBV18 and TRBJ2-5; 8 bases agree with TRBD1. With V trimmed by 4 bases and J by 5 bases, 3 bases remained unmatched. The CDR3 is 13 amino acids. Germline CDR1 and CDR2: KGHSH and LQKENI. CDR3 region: CASSRGQGETQYF. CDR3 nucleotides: TGTGCCAGCTCACGCGGACAGGGTGAGACCCAGTACTTC.

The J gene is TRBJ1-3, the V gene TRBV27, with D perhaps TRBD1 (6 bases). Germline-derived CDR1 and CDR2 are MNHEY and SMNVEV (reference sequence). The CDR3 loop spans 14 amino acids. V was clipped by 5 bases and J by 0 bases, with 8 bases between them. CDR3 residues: CASSGQSSGNTIYF. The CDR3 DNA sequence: TGTGCCAGCAGTGGACAGAGCTCTGGAAACACCATATATTTT.

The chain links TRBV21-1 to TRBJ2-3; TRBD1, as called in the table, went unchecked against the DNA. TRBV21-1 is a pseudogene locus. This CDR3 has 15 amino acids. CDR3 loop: CASSKTGGEVTTQYF. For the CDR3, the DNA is TGTGCCAGCAGCAAAACAGGGGGCGAAGTGACTACGCAGTATTTT.

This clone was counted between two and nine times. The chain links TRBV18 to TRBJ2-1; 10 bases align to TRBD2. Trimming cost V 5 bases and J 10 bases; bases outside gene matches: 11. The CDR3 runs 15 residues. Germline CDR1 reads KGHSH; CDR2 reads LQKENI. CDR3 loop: CASSYSSGGSREQFF. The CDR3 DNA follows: TGTGCCAGCTCATACTCTAGCGGGGGTTCGAGGGAGCAGTTCTTC.

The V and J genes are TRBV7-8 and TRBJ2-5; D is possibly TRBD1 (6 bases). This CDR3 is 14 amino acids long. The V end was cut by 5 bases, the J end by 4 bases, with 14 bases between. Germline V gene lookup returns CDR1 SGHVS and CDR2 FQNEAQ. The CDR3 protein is CASSRRDILETQYF. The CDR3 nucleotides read TGTGCCAGCAGCCGCCGGGACATTCTAGAGACCCAGTACTTC.

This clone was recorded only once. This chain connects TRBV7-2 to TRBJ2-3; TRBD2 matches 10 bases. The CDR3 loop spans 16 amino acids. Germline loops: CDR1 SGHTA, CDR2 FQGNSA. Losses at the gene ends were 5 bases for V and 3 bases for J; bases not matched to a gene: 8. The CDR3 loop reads CASSPNSGGRTDTQYF. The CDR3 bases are TGTGCCAGCAGCCCAAATAGCGGGGGGCGAACAGATACGCAGTATTTT.

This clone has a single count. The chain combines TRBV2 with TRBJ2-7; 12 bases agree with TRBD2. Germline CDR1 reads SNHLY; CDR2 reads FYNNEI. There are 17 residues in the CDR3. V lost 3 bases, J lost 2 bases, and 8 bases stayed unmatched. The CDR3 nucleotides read TGTGCCAGCAGTGATGGGTCTAGCGGGGGGGGTACCTACGAGCAGTACTTC. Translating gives CASSDGSSGGGTYEQYF.

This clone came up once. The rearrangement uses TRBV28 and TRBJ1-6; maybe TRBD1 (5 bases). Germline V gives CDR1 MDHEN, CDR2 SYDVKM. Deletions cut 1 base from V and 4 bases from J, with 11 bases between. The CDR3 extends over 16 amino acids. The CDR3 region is CASSLSGRYYNSPLHF. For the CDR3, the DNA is TGTGCCAGCAGTTTATCAGGGAGGTATTATAATTCACCCCTCCACTTT.

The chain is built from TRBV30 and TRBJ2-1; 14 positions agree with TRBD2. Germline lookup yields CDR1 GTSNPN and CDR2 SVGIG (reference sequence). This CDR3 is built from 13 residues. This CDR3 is CAGTSGGGREQFF. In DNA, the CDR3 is TGTGCGGGGACTAGCGGGGGCGGAAGGGAGCAGTTCTTC.

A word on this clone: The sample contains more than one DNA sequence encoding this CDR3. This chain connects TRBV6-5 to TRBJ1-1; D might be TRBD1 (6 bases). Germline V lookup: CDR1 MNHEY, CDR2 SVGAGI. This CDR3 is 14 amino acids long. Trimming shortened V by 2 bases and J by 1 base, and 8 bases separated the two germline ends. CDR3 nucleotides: TGTGCCAGCAGTTACCTGGGACAGAACACTGAAGCTTTCTTT. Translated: CASSYLGQNTEAFF.

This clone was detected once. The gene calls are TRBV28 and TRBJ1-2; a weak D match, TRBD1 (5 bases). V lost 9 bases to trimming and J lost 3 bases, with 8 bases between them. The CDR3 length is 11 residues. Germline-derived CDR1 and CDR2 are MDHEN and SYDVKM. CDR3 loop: CASRGDYGYTF. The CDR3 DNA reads TGTGCCAGTAGGGGCGACTATGGCTACACCTTC.

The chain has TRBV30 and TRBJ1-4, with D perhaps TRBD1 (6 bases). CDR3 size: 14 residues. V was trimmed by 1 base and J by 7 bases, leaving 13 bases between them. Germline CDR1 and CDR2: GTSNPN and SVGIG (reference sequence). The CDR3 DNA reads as TGTGCCTGGAGTGAAGGGACACTTATTGAAAAACTGTTTTTT. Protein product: CAWSEGTLIEKLFF.

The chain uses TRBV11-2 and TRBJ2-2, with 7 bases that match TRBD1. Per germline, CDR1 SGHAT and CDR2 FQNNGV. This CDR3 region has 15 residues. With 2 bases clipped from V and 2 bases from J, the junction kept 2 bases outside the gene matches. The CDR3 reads CASSLYRGNTGELFF. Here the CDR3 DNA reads TGTGCCAGCAGCTTATACAGGGGCAACACCGGGGAGCTGTTTTTT. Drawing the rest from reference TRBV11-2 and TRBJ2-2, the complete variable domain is EAGVAQSPRYKIIEKRQSVAFWCNPISGHATLYWYQQILGQGPKLLIQFQNNGVVDDSQLPKDRFSAERLKGVDSTLKIQPAKLEDSAVYLCASSLYRGNTGELFFGEGSRLTVL.

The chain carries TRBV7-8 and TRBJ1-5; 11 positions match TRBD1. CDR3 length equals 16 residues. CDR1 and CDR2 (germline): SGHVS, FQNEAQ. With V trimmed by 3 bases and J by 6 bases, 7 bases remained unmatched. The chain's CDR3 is CASSLHRDRGIQPQHF. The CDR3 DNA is TGTGCCAGCAGCTTGCACCGGGACAGGGGGATTCAGCCCCAGCATTTT.

DNA of the CDR3: TGTGCCAGCTCACCAGGACAGGCCCCCTATGGCTACACCTTC. This translates into CASSPGQAPYGYTF. J is TRBJ1-2 and V is TRBV18, with TRBD1 identical over 7 bases. V shed 2 bases and J 4 bases; nucleotides not matched to a gene: 4. Germline V gene lookup returns CDR1 KGHSH and CDR2 LQKENI. The CDR3 is made up of 14 amino acids.

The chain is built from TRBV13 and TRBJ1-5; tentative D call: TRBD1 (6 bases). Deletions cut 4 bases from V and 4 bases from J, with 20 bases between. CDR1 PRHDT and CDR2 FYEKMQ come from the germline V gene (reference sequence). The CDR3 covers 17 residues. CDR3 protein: CASSSSLDRKRNQPQHF. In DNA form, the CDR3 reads TGTGCCAGCAGCTCAAGCCTCGACAGGAAAAGGAATCAGCCCCAGCATTTT.

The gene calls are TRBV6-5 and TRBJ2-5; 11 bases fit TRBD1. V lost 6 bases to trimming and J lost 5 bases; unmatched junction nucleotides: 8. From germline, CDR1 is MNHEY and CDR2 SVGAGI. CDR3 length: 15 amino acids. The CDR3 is CASSVGQGARETQYF. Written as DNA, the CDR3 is TGTGCCAGCAGCGTTGGACAGGGGGCTCGGGAGACCCAGTACTTC.

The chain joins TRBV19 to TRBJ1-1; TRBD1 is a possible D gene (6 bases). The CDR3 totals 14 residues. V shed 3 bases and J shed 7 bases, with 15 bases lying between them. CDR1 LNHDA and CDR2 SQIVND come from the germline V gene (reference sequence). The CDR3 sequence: CASSIASGAGEAFF. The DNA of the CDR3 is TGTGCCAGTAGTATCGCCTCAGGGGCTGGTGAAGCTTTCTTT.